Below are 8 T cell receptor beta chains sequenced from a single sample in a study of post-analysis software for immune sequencing data. Carried by the TCR beta cDNA libraries were unique molecular identifiers. TCRdb ran MiXCR on the PCR reads and lists one entry per CDR3 protein. The profile covers 800,000 to 950,000 distinct CDR3 sequences, with about 53% appearing a single time and about 4.8% taken by the ten largest. Study-wide points: Higher frequency in patients than in controls was seen for roughly five TRBV segments, with TRBV5-6, TRBV5-1 and TRBV20-1 among them.

Which antigens these TCRs recognize remains unknown. The sample consisted of blood. The source of these receptors is a girl aged 10 to 17 with multiple sclerosis.

A few counts support this clonotype. The chain has TRBV27 and TRBJ2-6; D gene ambiguous. With 11 bases removed from V and 1 base from J, the gap between germline ends came to 6 bases. The germline V gene has CDR1 MNHEY and CDR2 SMNVEV (reference sequence). The CDR3 consists of 12 residues. CDR3 sequence reads: CADRSGANVLTF. The DNA of the CDR3 is TGTGCCGACCGGTCTGGGGCCAACGTCCTGACTTTC. The full variable domain, rest sourced from reference TRBV27 and TRBJ2-6, is EAQVTQNPRYLITVTGKKLTVTCSQNMNHEYMSWYRQDPGLGLRQIYYSMNVEVTDKGDVPEGYKVSRKEKRNFPLILESPSPNQTSLYFCADRSGANVLTFGAGSRLTVL.

The chain is built from TRBV5-1 and TRBJ2-1; tentative D call: TRBD2 (5 bases). V was pared by 2 bases and J by 5 bases, with 14 bases between. Germline assignment: CDR1 SGHRS and CDR2 YFSETQ. This CDR3 has 15 residues. CDR3 loop: CASSFGLASHNEQFF. CDR3 DNA: TGCGCCAGCAGCTTCGGTCTAGCATCCCACAATGAGCAGTTCTTC.

This clonotype has only one observation. This sequence joins TRBV15 and TRBJ2-7, with 9 bases fitting TRBD1. Germline assignment: CDR1 LNHNV and CDR2 YYDKDF (reference sequence). The V gene end was trimmed by 5 bases and the J gene end by 4 bases; junction bases not matched to a gene: 12. The CDR3 has 16 residues. The chain's CDR3 is CATSLLAGQGRYEQYF. DNA for the CDR3: TGTGCCACCAGCCTCCTGGCGGGACAGGGTCGGTACGAGCAGTACTTC. The complete variable domain, with remaining parts taken from reference TRBV15 and TRBJ2-7, reads DAMVIQNPRYQVTQFGKPVTLSCSQTLNHNVMYWYQQKSSQAPKLLFHYYDKDFNNEADTPDNFQSRRPNTSFCFLDIRSPGLGDTAMYLCATSLLAGQGRYEQYFGPGTRLTVT.

The chain couples TRBV7-9 to TRBJ2-5; 7 bases fit TRBD1. The J call may not be correct, given that the DNA end is closer to TRBJ2-7. The germline CDR1 and CDR2 sequences are SEHNR and FQNEAQ (reference sequence). The CDR3 is 16 residues long. The CDR3 DNA sequence: TGTGCCAGCAGCTTAGCCCACAGGGGTGGGAAAAACGAGCAGTACTTC. Its translation is CASSLAHRGGKNEQYF.

This clonotype occurred a few times. The V call is TRBV5-1, the J call TRBJ2-7, with 9 bases aligning to TRBD1. The CDR3 length is 13 residues. CDR1 is SGHRS and CDR2 is YFSETQ in the germline V gene. The V and J ends lost 3 bases and 5 bases, in that order; junction bases with no gene match: 3. The CDR3 is CASSSWTGDEQYF. CDR3 DNA: TGCGCCAGCAGCTCCTGGACAGGGGACGAGCAGTACTTC. Variable domain in full (rest from reference TRBV5-1 and TRBJ2-7): KAGVTQTPRYLIKTRGQQVTLSCSPISGHRSVSWYQQTPGQGLQFLFEYFSETQRNKGNFPGRFSGRQFSNSRSEMNVSTLELGDSALYLCASSSWTGDEQYFGPGTRLTVT.

The chain has TRBV29-1 and TRBJ1-1; D is undetermined. CDR1 is SQVTM, CDR2 ANQGSEA, per germline. The CDR3 is 14 amino acids. V gave up 4 bases and J gave up 2 bases, with 14 bases separating them. CDR3 in amino acids: CSVVPPYSNTEAFF. CDR3 bases: TGCAGCGTTGTTCCGCCTTACAGTAACACTGAAGCTTTCTTT. The whole variable domain, filled in from reference TRBV29-1 and TRBJ1-1, reads SAVISQKPSRDICQRGTSLTIQCQVDSQVTMMFWYRQQPGQSLTLIATANQGSEATYESGFVIDKFPISRPNLTFSTLTVSNMSPEDSSIYLCSVVPPYSNTEAFFGQGTRLTVV.

The chain has TRBV6-1 and TRBJ1-1, with no clear D. V lost 0 bases and J 6 bases, leaving 8 bases between the germline ends. Germline CDR1 MNHNS, CDR2 SASEGT. The CDR3 has 13 residues. CDR3 DNA sequence: TGTGCCAGCAGTGAAGCCTTATCGGCTGAAGCTTTCTTT. Protein: CASSEALSAEAFF.

This clonotype has more than one count but fewer than ten. V gene TRBV7-8 combines with J gene TRBJ1-5; the D gene is possibly TRBD1 (5 bases). The germline V and J ends were trimmed by 9 bases and 5 bases, with 14 bases remaining between them. The germline V gene encodes CDR1 SGHVS and CDR2 FQNEAQ. CDR3 length: 13 amino acids. CDR3 region: CASSRGVDQPQHF. CDR3 nucleotide sequence: TGTGCCAGTTCCCGGGGGGTGGATCAGCCCCAGCATTTT.